This entry features one TCR beta chain sequence. Unique molecular identifiers were incorporated when the TCRbeta library was constructed. TCRdb processed the PCR reads anew with MiXCR; each CDR3 protein has one entry. The table records around 450,000 distinct CDR3 sequences, about a sixth of them present only once. The CDR3 runs 16 residues. CDR1 SGHRS and CDR2 YFSETQ come from the germline V gene. V gave up 3 bases and J gave up 4 bases; unmatched junction bases: 10. The source of the sample is a study of T-cell reconstitution after alpha-beta-depleted transplantation in children. The clonotype was recovered from a boy under two years old who had a stem cell transplant for Wiskott-Aldrich syndrome, so the T cells may come from the graft donor. V and J are TRBV5-1 and TRBJ1-2; 9 positions match TRBD1. The sample in question was PBMCs, mostly from graft donor cells, obtained 360 days after TCRalphabeta/CD19-depleted stem cell transplant. CDR3 nucleotides: TGCGCCAGCAGCTGGCTGGACAGGGGCGAGATCTATGGCTACACCTTC. This sequence encodes CASSWLDRGEIYGYTF.